The clone carrying this TCR beta chain was counted many times. These data originate in a study of T-cell reconstitution after alpha-beta-depleted transplantation in children. Preparing the TCRbeta library involved the use of unique molecular identifiers. Each CDR3 protein is one row after TCRdb ran MiXCR on the PCR reads. The data hold 150,000 to 200,000 distinct CDR3 sequences, with about 6.8% observed a single time. The V end lost 0 bases, the J end lost 9 bases, and 14 bases lay between the germline ends. The CDR3 extends over 14 amino acids. The V gene's germline CDR1 is SGHVS and CDR2 FNYEAQ. The source was PBMCs from the stem cell graft donor, collected from the stem cell graft. The V gene is TRBV7-6, the J gene TRBJ2-5; D ambiguous. The clonotype was recovered from a human donor who donated a stem cell graft to a child with Wiskott-Aldrich syndrome. The CDR3 nucleotides read TGTGCCAGCAGCTTAGCGGGCAGGCTTATGGCCCAGTACTTC. This encodes CASSLAGRLMAQYF.